Shown below are 12 T cell receptor beta chains from a single sample sequenced in a study of T cells in Graves' hyperthyroidism and ophthalmopathy. RNA transcripts were the template for amplifying TCR beta CDR3 regions. The TCR CDR3 was amplified in a first-round RT-PCR using the HTBI primer set. TCRdb reprocessed the multiplex PCR reads with MiXCR, giving one entry per CDR3 protein. The data contain some 300,000 distinct CDR3 sequences, 15% to 20% of them singletons. Input material: blood. The origin of the receptors is a man in his fifties with Graves' ophthalmopathy.

The sample holds many counts of this clonotype. The chain carries TRBV12-3 or TRBV12-4 and TRBJ2-1, with no clear D. The V end was cut by 7 bases, the J end by 2 bases, with 12 bases between. There are 14 residues in the CDR3. CDR3: CASTFGLTYNEQFF. DNA of the CDR3: TGTGCCAGCACGTTCGGATTAACCTACAATGAGCAGTTCTTC.

This chain connects TRBV27 to TRBJ2-1, with 8 bases fitting TRBD2. Germline V gene lookup returns CDR1 MNHEY and CDR2 SMNVEV (reference sequence). The ends lost 5 bases at V and 4 bases at J; junction bases unmatched: 10. The CDR3 covers 16 residues. Here the CDR3 DNA reads TGTGCCAGCAGTCCCCTCGGAGCGGGAGCGTACAATGAGCAGTTCTTC. Translation: CASSPLGAGAYNEQFF.

Many counts were recorded for this clonotype. The rearrangement links TRBV7-9 to TRBJ2-4; D is uncertain. The CDR3 extends over 17 amino acids. Trimming stripped 4 bases from V and 1 base from J, with 17 bases between. CDR1 is SEHNR and CDR2 is FQNEAQ in the germline V gene (reference sequence). CDR3 amino acids: CASSSLSRPSAKNIQYF. The DNA for the CDR3 is TGTGCCAGCAGCTCGCTGTCGAGGCCTTCGGCCAAAAACATTCAGTACTTC.

The chain combines TRBV12-5 with TRBJ1-5; perhaps TRBD1 as D (6 bases). Trimming stripped 1 base from V and 2 bases from J, with 15 bases between. CDR1 is LGHNT and CDR2 is FRNRAP in the germline V gene. This CDR3 is 17 amino acids long. The CDR3 reads CASGLDRDEIGNQPQHF. CDR3 bases: TGTGCTAGTGGTTTGGACAGGGATGAGATAGGCAATCAGCCCCAGCATTTT.

The chain recombines TRBV12-3 or TRBV12-4 with TRBJ2-7, with D tentatively TRBD1 or TRBD2 (5 bases each). The CDR3 extends over 15 amino acids. Trimming pared 6 bases from V and 7 bases from J, leaving 22 bases between. The CDR3 DNA reads as TGTGCCAGCAGCCCGGGGATATGGGGGACGAGGGAGCAGTACTTC. Its protein is CASSPGIWGTREQYF.

This clonotype has just a few counts. This chain joins TRBV9 and TRBJ2-1; 8 positions agree with TRBD2. The germline V gene encodes CDR1 SGDLS and CDR2 YYNGEE. With 4 bases clipped from V and 4 bases from J, the junction kept 7 bases outside the gene matches. This CDR3 comprises 15 residues. CDR3 region: CASSPGLELYNEQFF. CDR3 DNA sequence: TGTGCCAGCAGCCCGGGACTAGAGCTATACAATGAGCAGTTCTTC.

The chain joins TRBV9 to TRBJ2-2, with 8 positions matching TRBD1. The CDR3 is 13 residues long. V was clipped by 4 bases and J by 7 bases; unmatched bases: 3. Germline CDR1 reads SGDLS; CDR2 reads YYNGEE. The CDR3 bases are TGTGCCAGCAGCCCAGGGGGCGGCGGGGAGCTGTTTTTT. Its protein product is CASSPGGGGELFF.

This clonotype was seen only a few times. The chain joins TRBV12-5 to TRBJ2-5; the D is unclear. The length of the CDR3 is 12 residues. Germline CDR1 and CDR2: LGHNT and FRNRAP. V was clipped by 6 bases and J by 4 bases, with 9 bases between them. The DNA of the CDR3 is TGTGCTAGTGGCAAAAACGGAGAGACCCAGTACTTC. This gives the protein CASGKNGETQYF.

This clonotype was seen ten or more times. The J gene is TRBJ2-3, the V gene TRBV3-1, with 13 bases lining up with TRBD2. With 2 bases clipped from V and 4 bases from J, the junction kept 6 bases outside the gene matches. The CDR3 is 17 amino acids. Per germline, CDR1 LGHDT and CDR2 YNNKEL (reference sequence). The CDR3: CASSQTALAGGADTQYF. CDR3 DNA sequence: TGTGCCAGCAGCCAAACCGCACTAGCGGGAGGGGCAGATACGCAGTATTTT.

This clonotype was seen at least ten times. The V call is TRBV6-6, the J call TRBJ2-2; D remains unclear. The CDR3 runs 13 residues. The ends were cut back, 2 bases at V and 1 base at J, with 2 bases in the middle. Germline V CDR1 and CDR2: MNHNY, SVGAGI (reference sequence). For the CDR3, the DNA is TGTGCCAGCAGTTACCAGAACACCGGGGAGCTGTTTTTT. Translated: CASSYQNTGELFF.

This clonotype was counted at least ten times. The chain carries TRBV11-2 and TRBJ1-2, with D perhaps TRBD1 (5 bases). CDR3 length: 15 amino acids. Between the trimmed V and J ends, which lost 2 bases and 0 bases, there was a span of 10 bases. CDR1 SGHAT and CDR2 FQNNGV come from the germline V gene. This CDR3 is CASSLNRRPNYGYTF. In DNA, the CDR3 is TGTGCCAGCAGCTTAAACAGGCGGCCTAACTATGGCTACACCTTC.

The chain links TRBV5-6 to TRBJ2-7; D not resolved. Trimming stripped 6 bases from V and 5 bases from J, with 18 bases between. In germline, CDR1 is SGHDT, CDR2 YYEEEE. The CDR3 runs to 14 residues. CDR3 sequence (DNA): TGTGCCAGCATTGCTGGTTTCAGCCCCAACGAGCAGTACTTC. Encoded protein: CASIAGFSPNEQYF.